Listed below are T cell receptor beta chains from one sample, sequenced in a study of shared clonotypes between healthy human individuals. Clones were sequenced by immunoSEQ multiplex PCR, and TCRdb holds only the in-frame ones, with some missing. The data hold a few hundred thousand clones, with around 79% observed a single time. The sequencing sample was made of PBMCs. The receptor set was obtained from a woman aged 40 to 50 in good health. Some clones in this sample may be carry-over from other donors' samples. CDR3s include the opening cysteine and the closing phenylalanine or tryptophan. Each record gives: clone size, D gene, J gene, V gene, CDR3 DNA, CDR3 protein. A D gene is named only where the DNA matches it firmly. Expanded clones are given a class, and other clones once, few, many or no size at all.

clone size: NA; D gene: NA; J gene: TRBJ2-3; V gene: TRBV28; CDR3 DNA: TGTGCCAGCAGCCCCCCCGTGAGCACAGATACGCAGTATTTT; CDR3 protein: CASSPPVSTDTQYF
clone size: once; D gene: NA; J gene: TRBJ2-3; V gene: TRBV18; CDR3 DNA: TGTGCCAGCTCACGACCGGGACACCAACCACTAGGTACGCAGTATTTT; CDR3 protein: CASSRPGHQPLGTQYF
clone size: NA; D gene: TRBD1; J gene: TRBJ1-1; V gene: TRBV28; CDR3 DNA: TGTGCCAGCAGCCGGACAGGAGTTATGAACACTGAAGCTTTCTTT; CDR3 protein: CASSRTGVMNTEAFF
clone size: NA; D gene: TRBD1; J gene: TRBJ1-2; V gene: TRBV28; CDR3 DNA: TGTGCCAGCAGTTTGTCTTTTTATAGTGGGACAGGGGTCTATGGCTACACCTTC; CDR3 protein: CASSLSFYSGTGVYGYTF
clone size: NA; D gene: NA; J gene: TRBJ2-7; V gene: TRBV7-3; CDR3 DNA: TGTGCCAGCAGCCCGGGGAGCTCACACGAGCAGTACTTC; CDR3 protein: CASSPGSSHEQYF
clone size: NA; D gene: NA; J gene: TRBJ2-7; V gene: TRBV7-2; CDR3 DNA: TGTGCCAGCAGCTTTCGTCGTCAGAACTCCTACGAGCAGTACTTC; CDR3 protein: CASSFRRQNSYEQYF
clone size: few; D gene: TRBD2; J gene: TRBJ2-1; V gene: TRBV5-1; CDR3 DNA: TGCGCCAGCAGCTTGGACCCTAGCGGTAGCTCCTACAATGAGCAGTTCTTC; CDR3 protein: CASSLDPSGSSYNEQFF
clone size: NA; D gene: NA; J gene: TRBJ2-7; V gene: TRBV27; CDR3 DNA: TGTGCCAGCAACGGACCCCTAGGTTACGAGCAGTACTTC; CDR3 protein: CASNGPLGYEQYF
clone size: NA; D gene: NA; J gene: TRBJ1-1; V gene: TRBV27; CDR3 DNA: TGTGCCAGCAGTTTATCTAAGGGAACTGAAGCTTTCTTT; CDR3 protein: CASSLSKGTEAFF
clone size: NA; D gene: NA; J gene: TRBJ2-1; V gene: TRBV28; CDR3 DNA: TGTGCCAGCAAACTGAATTACAATGAGCAGTTCTTC; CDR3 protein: CASKLNYNEQFF
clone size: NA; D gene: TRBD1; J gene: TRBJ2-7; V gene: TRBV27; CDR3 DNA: TGTGCCAGCAGTAACCCCCGGGACAGGGTTAACGAGCAGTACTTC; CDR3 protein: CASSNPRDRVNEQYF
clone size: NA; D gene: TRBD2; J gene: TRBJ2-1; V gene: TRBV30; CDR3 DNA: TGTGCCTGGACCGCGGGAGCTTCCTACAATGAGCAGTTCTTC; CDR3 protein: CAWTAGASYNEQFF
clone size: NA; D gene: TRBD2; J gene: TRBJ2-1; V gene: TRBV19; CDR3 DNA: TGTGCCAGTAGTATAGAACCAGGACTAGCGGGAGGTCGGTACAATGAGCAGTTCTTC; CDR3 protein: CASSIEPGLAGGRYNEQFF
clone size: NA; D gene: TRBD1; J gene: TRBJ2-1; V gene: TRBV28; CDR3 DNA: TGTGCCAGCAGTTCGGGACAGGCGAGCTCCTACAATGAGCAGTTCTTC; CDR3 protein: CASSSGQASSYNEQFF
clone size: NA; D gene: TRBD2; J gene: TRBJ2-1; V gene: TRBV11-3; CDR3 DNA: TGTGCCAGCAGCTTACGCGGGAGTGGCGGCAATGAGCAGTTCTTC; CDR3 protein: CASSLRGSGGNEQFF
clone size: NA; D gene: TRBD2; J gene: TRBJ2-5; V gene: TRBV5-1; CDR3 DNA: TGCGCCAGCAGCTTGGTGCCTAGCGGGGGCGAAGAGACCCAGTACTTC; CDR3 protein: CASSLVPSGGEETQYF
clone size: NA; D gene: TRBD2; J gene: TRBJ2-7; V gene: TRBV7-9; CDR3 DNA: TGTGCCAGCAGCTCAGGACTAGCCCGAGCCTACGAGCAGTACTTC; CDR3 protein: CASSSGLARAYEQYF
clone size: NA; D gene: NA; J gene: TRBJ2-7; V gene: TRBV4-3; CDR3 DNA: TGCGCCAGCAGCCAAAGCCCTGGGGACGGTGGGTACGAGCAGTACTTC; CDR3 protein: CASSQSPGDGGYEQYF
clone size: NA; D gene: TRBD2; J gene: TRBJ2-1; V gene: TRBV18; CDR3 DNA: TGTGCCAGCTCACCCGGACTAGCGGGGTCCTACAATGAGCAGTTCTTC; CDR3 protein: CASSPGLAGSYNEQFF
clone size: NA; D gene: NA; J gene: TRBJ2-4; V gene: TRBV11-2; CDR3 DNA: TGTGCCAGCAGCTCCCCAACGCAGGCCCACAAAAACATTCAGTACTTC; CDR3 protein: CASSSPTQAHKNIQYF
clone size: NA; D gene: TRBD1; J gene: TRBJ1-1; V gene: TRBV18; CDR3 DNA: TGTGCCAGCTCACCACGGGACAGAGAGAACACTGAAGCTTTCTTT; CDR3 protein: CASSPRDRENTEAFF
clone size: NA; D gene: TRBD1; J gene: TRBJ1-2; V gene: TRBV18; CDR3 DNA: TGTGCCAGCTCACCAGACAGGGCAAACTATGGCTACACCTTC; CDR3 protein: CASSPDRANYGYTF
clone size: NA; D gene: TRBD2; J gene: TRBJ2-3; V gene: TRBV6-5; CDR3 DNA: TGTGCCAGCAGGAAGGTGGCGGGAGAGACAGATACGCAGTATTTT; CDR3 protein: CASRKVAGETDTQYF
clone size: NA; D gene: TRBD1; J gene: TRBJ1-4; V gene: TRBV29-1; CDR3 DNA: TGCAGCGTAATCAACAGGGGCCCAGGTGAAAAACTGTTTTTT; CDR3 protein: CSVINRGPGEKLFF
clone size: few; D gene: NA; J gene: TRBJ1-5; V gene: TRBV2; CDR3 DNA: TGTGCCAGCAGGGGGGAATATAGCAATCAGCCCCAGCATTTT; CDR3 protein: CASRGEYSNQPQHF
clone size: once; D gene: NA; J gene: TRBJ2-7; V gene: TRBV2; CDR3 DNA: TGTGCCAGCAAGGAGGGTGCAAACTCCTACGAGCAGTACTTC; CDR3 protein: CASKEGANSYEQYF
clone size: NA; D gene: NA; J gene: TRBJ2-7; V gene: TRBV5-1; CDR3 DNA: TGCGCCAGCAGCTTGGGGGTTTACGGCTACGAGCAGTACTTC; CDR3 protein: CASSLGVYGYEQYF
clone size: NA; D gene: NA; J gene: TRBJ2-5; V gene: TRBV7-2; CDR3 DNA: TGTGCCAGCAGCCAAGGGCAATGGGAGACCCAGTACTTC; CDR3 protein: CASSQGQWETQYF
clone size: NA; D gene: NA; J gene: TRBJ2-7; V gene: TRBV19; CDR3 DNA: TGTGCCAGTAGTATATATGGAGGGTTATCCGACGAGCAGTACTTC; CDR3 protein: CASSIYGGLSDEQYF
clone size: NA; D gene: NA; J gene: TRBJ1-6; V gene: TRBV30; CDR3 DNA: TGTGCCTGCCCGAAGGGGACAAAGGACTCACCCCTCCACTTT; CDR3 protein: CACPKGTKDSPLHF
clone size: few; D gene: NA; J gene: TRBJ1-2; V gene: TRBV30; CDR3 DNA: TGTGCCTGGAGTGTTGGGTTGATAGACCAGAGGGGCTACACCTTC; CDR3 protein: CAWSVGLIDQRGYTF
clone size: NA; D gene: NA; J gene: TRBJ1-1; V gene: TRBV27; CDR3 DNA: TGTGCCAGAGAAAGACCAGGCACCAGGGCGATGAACACTGAAGCTTTCTTT; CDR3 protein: CARERPGTRAMNTEAFF
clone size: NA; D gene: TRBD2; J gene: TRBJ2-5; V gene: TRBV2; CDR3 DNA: TGTGCCAGCAGTGAAAGGACTAGCGGGAGTGATGAGACCCAGTACTTC; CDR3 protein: CASSERTSGSDETQYF
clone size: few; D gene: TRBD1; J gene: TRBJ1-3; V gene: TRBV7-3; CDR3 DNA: TGTGCCAGCAGCCCGACAGGGTCTGGAAACACCATATATTTT; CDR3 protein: CASSPTGSGNTIYF
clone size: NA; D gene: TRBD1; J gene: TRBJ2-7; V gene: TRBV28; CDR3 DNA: TGTGCCAGCAGTTCCGGGTCCGGGACAGCGACCTACGAGCAGTACTTC; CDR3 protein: CASSSGSGTATYEQYF
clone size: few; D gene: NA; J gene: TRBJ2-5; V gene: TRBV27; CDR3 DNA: TGTGCCAGCAGTTTCCACCAAGAGACCCAGTACTTC; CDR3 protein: CASSFHQETQYF
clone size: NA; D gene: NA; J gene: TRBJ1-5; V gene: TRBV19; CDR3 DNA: TGTGCCAGTAGTGGGTTCTCCCGACAGCGCAATCAGCCCCAGCATTTT; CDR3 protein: CASSGFSRQRNQPQHF
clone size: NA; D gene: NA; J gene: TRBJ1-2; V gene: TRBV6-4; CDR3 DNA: TGTGCCAGCAGAACTCACCGGACTGACTATGGCTACACCTTC; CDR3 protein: CASRTHRTDYGYTF
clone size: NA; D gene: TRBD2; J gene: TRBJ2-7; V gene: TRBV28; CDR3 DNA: TGTGCCAGCAGTTTAGAGACGGGAGGAGCCTACGAGCAGTACTTC; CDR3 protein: CASSLETGGAYEQYF
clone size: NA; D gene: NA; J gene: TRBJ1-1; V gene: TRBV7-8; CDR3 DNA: TGTGCCAGCAGCTTACGGGGTAGGGTCACTGAAGCTTTCTTT; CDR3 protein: CASSLRGRVTEAFF
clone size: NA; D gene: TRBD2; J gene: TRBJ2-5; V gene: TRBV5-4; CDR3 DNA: TGTGCCAGCAGCTTGGCGGCGGGAGTCGAGTACCAAGAGACCCAGTACTTC; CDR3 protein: CASSLAAGVEYQETQYF
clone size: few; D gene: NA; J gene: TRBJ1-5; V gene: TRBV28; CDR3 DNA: TGTGCCAGCAGTCCCAGCCGGAGCCAGCCCCAGCATTTT; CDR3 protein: CASSPSRSQPQHF
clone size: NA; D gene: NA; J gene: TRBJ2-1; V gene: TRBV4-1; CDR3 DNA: TGCGCCAGCACCAATTTCCCTCCGCGGGGAGGCCACTACAATGAGCAGTTCTTC; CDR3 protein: CASTNFPPRGGHYNEQFF
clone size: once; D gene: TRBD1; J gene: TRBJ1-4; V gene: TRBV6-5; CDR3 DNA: TGTGCCAGCAGTTGGGGCAGACAGGGGGCGGCTGAAAAACTGTTTTTT; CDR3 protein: CASSWGRQGAAEKLFF
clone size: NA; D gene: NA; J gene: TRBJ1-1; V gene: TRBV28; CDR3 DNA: TGTGCCGCATATTCACAAGTGGGGGCGAACACTGAAGCTTTCTTT; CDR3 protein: CAAYSQVGANTEAFF
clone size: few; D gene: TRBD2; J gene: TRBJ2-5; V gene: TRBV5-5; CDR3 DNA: TGTGCCAGCAGCTTGGACCTAAGGAGGGCAGCGGGGCAAGAGACCCAGTACTTC; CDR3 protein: CASSLDLRRAAGQETQYF
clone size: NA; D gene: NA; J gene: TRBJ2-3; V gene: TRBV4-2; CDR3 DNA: TGTGCCAGCAGCCAAGAATTCCAGAGGGGGGGAGATACGCAGTATTTT; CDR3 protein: CASSQEFQRGGDTQYF
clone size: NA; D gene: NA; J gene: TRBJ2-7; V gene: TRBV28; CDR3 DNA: TGTGCCAGCAGCCCGGGGTCCTGGTACGAGCAGTACTTC; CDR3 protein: CASSPGSWYEQYF